These 3 T cell receptor beta chains originate from one sample sequenced in a study of cytomegalovirus exposure and HLA in healthy donors. This PCR relied on a set of 60 Vbeta primers and 13 Jbeta primers. The assay was immunoSEQ multiplex PCR, and TCRdb's table has in-frame clones only and misses some. In the table there are 100,000 to 150,000 clones, 60% to 80% of which are singletons. The source material was PBMCs. Receptors were obtained from a woman aged 60 to 75 in good health and CMV-seropositive.

This chain links TRBV27 with TRBJ2-7, with TRBD2 matching 7 bases. The V segment lost 6 bases and the J segment 3 bases; nucleotides outside the gene matches: 2. The CDR3 totals 12 residues. Germline V gene sequence: CDR1 MNHEY, CDR2 SMNVEV (reference sequence). The CDR3 sequence is CASRAGLYEQYF. CDR3 sequence (DNA): TGTGCCAGCAGAGCGGGACTCTACGAGCAGTACTTC.

The genes are TRBV5-1 and TRBJ2-5, with TRBD1 matching over 8 bases. The J call may be in error: the DNA end matches TRBJ2-7 better. Germline CDR1 and CDR2: SGHRS and YFSETQ. The CDR3 length is 14 residues. The CDR3 nucleotides are TGCGCCAGCAGCCGTGGACAGGGTGGGAACGAGCAGTACTTC. Translated: CASSRGQGGNEQYF.

V and J are TRBV5-1 and TRBJ2-3; 9 nucleotides agree with TRBD1. This CDR3 is built from 15 residues. Germline V gene data show CDR1 as SGHRS and CDR2 as YFSETQ. The V segment lost 6 bases and the J segment 6 bases; nucleotides outside the gene matches: 11. The CDR3 reads CASTFRDREGDTQYF. CDR3 nucleotides: TGCGCCAGCACCTTTAGGGACAGGGAGGGGGATACGCAGTATTTT.